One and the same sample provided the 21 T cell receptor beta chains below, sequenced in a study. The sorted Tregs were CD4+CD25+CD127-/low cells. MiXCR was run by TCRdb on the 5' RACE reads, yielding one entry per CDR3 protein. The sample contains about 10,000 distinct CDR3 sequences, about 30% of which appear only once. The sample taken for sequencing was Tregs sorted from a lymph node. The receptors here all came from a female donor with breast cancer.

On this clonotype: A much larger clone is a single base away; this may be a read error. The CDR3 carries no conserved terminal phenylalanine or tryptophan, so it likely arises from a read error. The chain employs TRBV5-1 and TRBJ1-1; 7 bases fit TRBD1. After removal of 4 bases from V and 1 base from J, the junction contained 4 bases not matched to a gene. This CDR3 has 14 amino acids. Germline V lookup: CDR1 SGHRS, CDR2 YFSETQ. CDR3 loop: CASSLQGGNTEAFC. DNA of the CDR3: TGCGCCAGCAGCCTTCAGGGGGGGAACACTGAAGCTTTCTGT.

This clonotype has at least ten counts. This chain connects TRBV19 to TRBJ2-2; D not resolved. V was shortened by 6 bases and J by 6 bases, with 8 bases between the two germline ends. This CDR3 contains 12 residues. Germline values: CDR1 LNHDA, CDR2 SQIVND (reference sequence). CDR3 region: CASRGGAGELFF. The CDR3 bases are TGTGCCAGTAGGGGTGGGGCCGGGGAGCTGTTTTTT.

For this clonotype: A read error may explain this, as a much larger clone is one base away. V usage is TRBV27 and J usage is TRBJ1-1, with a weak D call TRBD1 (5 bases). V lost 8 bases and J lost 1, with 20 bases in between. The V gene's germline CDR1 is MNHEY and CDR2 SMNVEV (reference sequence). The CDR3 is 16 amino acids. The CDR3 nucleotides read TGTGCCAGCTTTGAAACGTCAAGGGGAGGGAACACTGAAGCTTTCTTT. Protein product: CASFETSRGGNTEAFF.

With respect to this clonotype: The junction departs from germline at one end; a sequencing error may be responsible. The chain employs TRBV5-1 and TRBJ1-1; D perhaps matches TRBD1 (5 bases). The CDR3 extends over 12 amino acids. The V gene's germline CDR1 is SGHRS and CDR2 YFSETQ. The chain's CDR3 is CAGSLSGTEASF. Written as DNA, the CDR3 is TGCGCCGGCAGCTTGTCAGGGACTGAAGCTTCCTTT.

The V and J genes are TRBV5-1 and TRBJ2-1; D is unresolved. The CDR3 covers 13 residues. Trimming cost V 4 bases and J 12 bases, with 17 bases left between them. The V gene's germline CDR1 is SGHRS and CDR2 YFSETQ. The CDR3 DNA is TGCGCCAGCAGCCTGATGGCACTGCCGGCGCAGTTCTTC. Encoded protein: CASSLMALPAQFF. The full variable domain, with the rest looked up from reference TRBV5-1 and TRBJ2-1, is KAGVTQTPRYLIKTRGQQVTLSCSPISGHRSVSWYQQTPGQGLQFLFEYFSETQRNKGNFPGRFSGRQFSNSRSEMNVSTLELGDSALYLCASSLMALPAQFFGPGTRLTVL.

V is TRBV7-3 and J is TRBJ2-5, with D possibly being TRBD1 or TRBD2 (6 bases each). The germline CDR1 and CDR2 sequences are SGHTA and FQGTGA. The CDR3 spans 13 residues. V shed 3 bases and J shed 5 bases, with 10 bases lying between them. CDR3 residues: CASSFGGGETQYF. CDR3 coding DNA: TGTGCCAGCAGCTTCGGGGGCGGGGAGACCCAGTACTTC.

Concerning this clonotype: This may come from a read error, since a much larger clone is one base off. The CDR3 loop reads CASSPGWNGRGEQYF. The CDR3 DNA reads TGTGCCAGCAGCCCCGGTTGGAACGGGAGAGGTGAGCAGTACTTC. The rearrangement joins TRBV5-5 to TRBJ2-7, with D tentatively TRBD2 (6 bases). The V end lost 4 bases, the J end lost 7 bases, and 21 bases lay between the germline ends. CDR1 is SGHKS and CDR2 is YYEKEE in the germline V gene (reference sequence). The CDR3 length is 15 residues.

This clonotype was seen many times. Here the CDR3 DNA reads TGTGCCAGCAGCCAAGTCGGGGAGGGCCCTTACGAGCAGTACTTC. Translated, it gives CASSQVGEGPYEQYF. V and J are TRBV3-1 and TRBJ2-7, with TRBD2 identical over 7 bases. CDR3 length: 15 amino acids. CDR1 and CDR2 from the germline V gene are LGHDT and YNNKEL (reference sequence). With V trimmed by 1 base and J by 4 bases, 7 bases remained unmatched.

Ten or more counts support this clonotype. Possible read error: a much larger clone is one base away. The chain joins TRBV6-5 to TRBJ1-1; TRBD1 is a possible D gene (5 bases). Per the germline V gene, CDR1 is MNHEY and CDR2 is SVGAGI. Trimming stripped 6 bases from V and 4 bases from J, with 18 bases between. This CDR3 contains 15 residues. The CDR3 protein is CASSPDSWESTEAFF. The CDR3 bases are TGTGCCAGCAGCCCAGACAGTTGGGAGAGCACTGAAGCTTTCTTT.

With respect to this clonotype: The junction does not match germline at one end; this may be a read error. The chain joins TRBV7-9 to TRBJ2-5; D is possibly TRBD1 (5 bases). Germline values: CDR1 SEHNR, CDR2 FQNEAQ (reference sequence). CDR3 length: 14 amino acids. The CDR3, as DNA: TGTGCCAGCAGCCGCCAGGGTAGGCAAGAGGCCCAGTGCTTC. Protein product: CASSRQGRQEAQCF. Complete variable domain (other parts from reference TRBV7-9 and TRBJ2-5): DTGVSQNPRHKITKRGQNVTFRCDPISEHNRLYWYRQTLGQGPEFLTYFQNEAQLEKSRLLSDRFSAERPKGSFSTLEIQRTEQGDSAMYLCASSRQGRQEAQCFGPGTRLLVL.

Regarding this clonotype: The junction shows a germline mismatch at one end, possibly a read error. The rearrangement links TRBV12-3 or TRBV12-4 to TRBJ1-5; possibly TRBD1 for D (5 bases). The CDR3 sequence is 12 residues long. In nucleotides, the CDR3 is TGCACCAGCAGTTCGGGGACCAAAAACCAGCATTTT. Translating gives CTSSSGTKNQHF.

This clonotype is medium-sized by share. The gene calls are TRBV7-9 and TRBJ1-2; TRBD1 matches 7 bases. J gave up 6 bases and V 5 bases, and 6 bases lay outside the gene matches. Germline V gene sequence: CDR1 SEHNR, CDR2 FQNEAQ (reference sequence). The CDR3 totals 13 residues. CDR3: CASSLGQVHGYTF. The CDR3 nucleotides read TGTGCCAGCAGCCTTGGACAGGTCCATGGCTACACCTTC.

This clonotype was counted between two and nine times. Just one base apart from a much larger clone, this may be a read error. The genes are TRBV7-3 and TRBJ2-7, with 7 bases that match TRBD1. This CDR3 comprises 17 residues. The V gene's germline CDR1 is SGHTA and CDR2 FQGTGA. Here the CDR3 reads CACSLPPDRAWTYEQYF. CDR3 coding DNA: TGTGCCTGCAGCTTACCCCCCGACAGGGCTTGGACCTACGAGCAGTACTTC.

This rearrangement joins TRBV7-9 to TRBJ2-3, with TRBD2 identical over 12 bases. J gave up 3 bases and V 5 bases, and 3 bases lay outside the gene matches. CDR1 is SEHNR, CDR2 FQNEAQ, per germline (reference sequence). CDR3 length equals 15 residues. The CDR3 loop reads CASSLTSGRTDTQYF. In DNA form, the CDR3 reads TGTGCCAGCAGCCTGACTAGCGGGAGAACAGATACGCAGTATTTT.

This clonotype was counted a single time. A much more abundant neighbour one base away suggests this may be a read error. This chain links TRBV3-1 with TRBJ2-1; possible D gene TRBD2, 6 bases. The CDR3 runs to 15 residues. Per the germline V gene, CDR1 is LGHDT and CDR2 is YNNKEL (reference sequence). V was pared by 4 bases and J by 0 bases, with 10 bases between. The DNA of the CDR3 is TGTGCCAGCAGCCCCCTCGGGAGCTCCTACAATGAGCAGTTCTTC. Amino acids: CASSPLGSSYNEQFF.

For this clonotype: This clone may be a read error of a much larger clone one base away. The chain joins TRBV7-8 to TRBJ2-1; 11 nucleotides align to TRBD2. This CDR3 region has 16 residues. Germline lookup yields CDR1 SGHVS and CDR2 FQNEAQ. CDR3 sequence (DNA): TGTGCCAGCAGCTTAGTTGGGACTAGCGGAGTCGGTGAGCAGCTCTTC. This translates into CASSLVGTSGVGEQLF.

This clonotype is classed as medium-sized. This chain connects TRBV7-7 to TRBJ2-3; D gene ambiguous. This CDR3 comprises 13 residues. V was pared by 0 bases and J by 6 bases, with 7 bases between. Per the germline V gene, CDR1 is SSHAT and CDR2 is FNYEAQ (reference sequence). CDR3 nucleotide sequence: TGTGCCAGCAGCTTAGCGCAAGGGGATACGCAGTATTTT. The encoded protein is CASSLAQGDTQYF.

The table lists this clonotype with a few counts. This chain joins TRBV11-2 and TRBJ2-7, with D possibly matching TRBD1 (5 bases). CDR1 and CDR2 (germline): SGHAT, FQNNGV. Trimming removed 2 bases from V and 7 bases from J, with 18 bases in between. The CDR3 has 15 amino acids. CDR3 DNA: TGTGCCAGCAGCTTACGGGCAGGGAAGGAATGGGAGCAGTACTTC. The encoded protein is CASSLRAGKEWEQYF.

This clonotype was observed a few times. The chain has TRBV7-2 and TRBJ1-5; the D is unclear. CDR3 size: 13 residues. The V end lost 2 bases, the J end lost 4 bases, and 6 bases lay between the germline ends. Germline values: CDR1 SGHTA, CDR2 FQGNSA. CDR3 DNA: TGTGCCAGCAGCTTAAGGGTAAATCAGCCCCAGCATTTT. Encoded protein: CASSLRVNQPQHF.

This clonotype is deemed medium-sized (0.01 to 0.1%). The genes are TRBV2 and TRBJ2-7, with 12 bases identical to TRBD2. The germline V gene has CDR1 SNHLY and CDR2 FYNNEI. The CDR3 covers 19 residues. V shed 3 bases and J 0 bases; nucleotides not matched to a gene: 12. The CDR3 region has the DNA TGTGCCAGCAGTGATGGAGGACTAGCGGGACCTACTAGCTCCTACGAGCAGTACTTC. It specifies CASSDGGLAGPTSSYEQYF. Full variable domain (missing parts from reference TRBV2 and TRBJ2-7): EPEVTQTPSHQVTQMGQEVILRCVPISNHLYFYWYRQILGQKVEFLVSFYNNEISEKSEIFDDQFSVERPDGSNFTLKIRSTKLEDSAMYFCASSDGGLAGPTSSYEQYFGPGTRLTVT.

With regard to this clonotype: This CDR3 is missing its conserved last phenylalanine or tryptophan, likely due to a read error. CDR3 nucleotides: TGTGCCAGCAGCTTCGGGGGGGCCACTGGAGCTTTCCTT. This translates into CASSFGGATGAFL. The V and J genes are TRBV7-2 and TRBJ1-1; D may be TRBD1 (6 bases). There are 13 residues in the CDR3. In germline, CDR1 is SGHTA, CDR2 FQGNSA.